These 11 T cell receptor beta chains were sequenced from one sample in a study of T-cell memory formation after mild COVID-19. A single record per CDR3 protein comes from TCRdb applying MiXCR to the 5' RACE reads. Among 560,000 or so distinct CDR3 sequences, around 16% were seen once, and the ten largest hold less than 10%. Sample: PBMCs or a T cell subset sorted from them (not recorded which). These receptors all come from an adult woman who had mild COVID-19 (a few samples of this study predate the infection). Cell type and time point are not known.

This clonotype has a count of ten or more. The gene calls are TRBV18 and TRBJ2-5; 10 bases are shared with TRBD2. CDR1 is KGHSH and CDR2 is LQKENI in the germline V gene. This CDR3 contains 13 residues. Unmatched junction bases numbered 5, after V lost 8 bases and J lost 5 bases. The CDR3 region has the DNA TGTGCCAGCAGTCCTAGCGGGGGTGAGACCCAGTACTTC. It specifies CASSPSGGETQYF.

V is TRBV29-1 and J is TRBJ2-1, with 14 positions matching TRBD2. The CDR3 length is 18 residues. Germline V gene sequence: CDR1 SQVTM, CDR2 ANQGSEA. The V gene end was trimmed by 7 bases and the J gene end by 2 bases; junction bases not matched to a gene: 13. As DNA, the CDR3 is TGCAGCGCCGCGGCCGGGACTAGCGGGAGTATCACCTACAATGAGCAGTTCTTC. It encodes CSAAAGTSGSITYNEQFF.

The chain combines TRBV4-1 with TRBJ2-7, with TRBD1 matching 9 bases. The CDR3 has 14 amino acids. Germline V gene sequence: CDR1 MGHRA, CDR2 YSYEKL. J was trimmed by 6 bases and V by 1 base; bases with no gene match: 4. The DNA of the CDR3 is TGCGCCAGCAGCCAAGCCGGACAGGGGTTCGAGCAGTACTTC. Amino acids: CASSQAGQGFEQYF.

This clonotype was observed a handful of times. The genes are TRBV25-1 and TRBJ1-5; weak D call: TRBD1 (6 bases). This CDR3 spans 13 amino acids. Germline V gives CDR1 MGHDK, CDR2 SYGVNS. V lost 4 bases and J lost 3, with 7 bases in between. DNA for the CDR3: TGTGCCAGCAGTGGGGGGGCCAATCAGCCCCAGCATTTT. Amino acids: CASSGGANQPQHF.

This clonotype was found a few times. V and J are TRBV12-3 or TRBV12-4 and TRBJ2-5; D is unresolved. Trimming removed 6 bases at V and 4 bases at J, with 9 bases between. The CDR3 sequence is 12 residues long. The DNA for the CDR3 is TGTGCCAGCAGAAATCCAACAGAGACCCAGTACTTC. Translated, it gives CASRNPTETQYF.

This chain joins TRBV19 and TRBJ2-6; D is undetermined. V was pared by 7 bases and J by 3 bases, with 13 bases between. The germline V gene has CDR1 LNHDA and CDR2 SQIVND (reference sequence). This CDR3 is 15 amino acids long. CDR3 protein: CASTIGVSGANVLTF. The CDR3, as DNA: TGTGCCAGTACCATAGGAGTCAGTGGGGCCAACGTCCTGACTTTC.

This clonotype was recorded a few times. V and J are TRBV5-1 and TRBJ2-5; D unresolved. The CDR3 loop spans 11 amino acids. The V end lost 6 bases, the J end lost 5 bases, and 8 bases lay between the germline ends. The germline CDR1 and CDR2 sequences are SGHRS and YFSETQ. This CDR3 reads CASTQRETQYF. The CDR3 nucleotides are TGCGCCAGCACCCAGAGGGAGACCCAGTACTTC.

V gene TRBV5-4 combines with J gene TRBJ2-3; D may be TRBD1 (7 bases). The CDR3 length is 18 residues. Looked up from germline, CDR1 is SGHNT and CDR2 is YYREEE (reference sequence). The ends were cut back, 0 bases at V and 0 bases at J, with 17 bases in the middle. CDR3 sequence: CASSLGRGTAPSTDTQYF. In DNA form, the CDR3 reads TGTGCCAGCAGCTTGGGACGCGGGACAGCCCCTAGCACAGATACGCAGTATTTT.

This clonotype showed up just a few times. The CDR3 coding sequence is TGTGCCAGCTCACCACAAGATGAGCAGTTCTTC. Translated, it gives CASSPQDEQFF. The rearrangement uses TRBV18 and TRBJ2-1; D uncertain. V dropped 1 base and J dropped 8 bases, with 3 bases sitting between them. There are 11 residues in the CDR3. CDR1 is KGHSH, CDR2 LQKENI, per germline.

The chain joins TRBV7-8 to TRBJ1-2; no clear D gene. V was trimmed by 2 bases and J by 3 bases, leaving 13 bases between them. The CDR3 runs 15 residues. Looked up from germline, CDR1 is SGHVS and CDR2 is FQNEAQ. CDR3 loop: CASSLSSGGDYGYTF. The CDR3, as DNA: TGTGCCAGCAGCTTATCGTCGGGCGGGGACTATGGCTACACCTTC.

CDR3 nucleotide sequence: TGCGCCAGCAGCCAAGGCCAGACTAGCGTGATCAACGAGCAGTACTTC. Translating it yields CASSQGQTSVINEQYF. The chain uses TRBV4-1 and TRBJ2-7, with TRBD2 identical over 8 bases. Trimming removed 1 base from V and 5 bases from J; junction bases left unmatched: 10. CDR3 length: 16 amino acids. Germline V gives CDR1 MGHRA, CDR2 YSYEKL.